A single sample is the source of the 5 T cell receptor beta chains below, sequenced in a study of blood T cell repertoires in COVID-19. Only in-frame clones appear in the TCRdb table, and some are missing; sequencing was by immunoSEQ multiplex PCR. The sample consists of about 200,000 clones, 70% to 90% of them appearing once. The sample comprised peripheral blood. The receptor source for this set is a human donor in a cohort sampled during active COVID-19.

V and J are TRBV6-5 and TRBJ2-1; 9 bases line up with TRBD2. Germline assignment: CDR1 MNHEY and CDR2 SVGAGI. There are 15 residues in the CDR3. CDR3 amino acids: CATARNSGRYNEQFF. As DNA, the CDR3 is TGTGCAACAGCCCGGAATAGCGGGAGATACAATGAGCAGTTCTTC.

V gene TRBV11-3 combines with J gene TRBJ2-2; D possibly corresponds to TRBD2 (7 bases). This CDR3 is built from 16 residues. V was cut by 3 bases and J by 0 bases, with 11 bases left in between. Germline loops: CDR1 SGHNT, CDR2 YENEEA. Written as DNA, the CDR3 is TGTGCCAGCAGCTTGGGGGGGCCCGCGAACACCGGGGAGCTGTTTTTT. Protein sequence: CASSLGGPANTGELFF.

The V call is TRBV5-4, the J call TRBJ2-5, with 11 bases identical to TRBD2. V trimming: 4 bases; J trimming: 4 bases; junction bases outside the gene matches: 6. This CDR3 comprises 15 residues. CDR1 is SGHNT and CDR2 is YYREEE in the germline V gene (reference sequence). The CDR3 spells CASSALAGAGETQYF. The CDR3 region has the DNA TGTGCCAGCAGCGCACTAGCGGGAGCTGGAGAGACCCAGTACTTC.

J is TRBJ2-5 and V is TRBV7-3; the match to TRBD2 covers 7 bases. Germline V gives CDR1 SGHTA, CDR2 FQGTGA. V shed 1 base and J 5 bases; nucleotides not matched to a gene: 1. This CDR3 is 13 amino acids long. This chain's CDR3 is CASSLNGGETQYF. The DNA of the CDR3 is TGTGCCAGCAGCTTAAACGGGGGGGAGACCCAGTACTTC.

This clone occurred many times. This chain links TRBV7-8 with TRBJ2-3, with 12 nucleotides matching TRBD2. Germline V gives CDR1 SGHVS, CDR2 FQNEAQ. V trimming: 5 bases; J trimming: 8 bases; junction bases outside the gene matches: 11. The CDR3 extends over 16 amino acids. CDR3 nucleotides: TGTGCCAGCAGCCCTAGCGGGGGGGGCCCCAAGGGTACGCAGTATTTT. Translation: CASSPSGGGPKGTQYF.